The present TCR beta chain was sequenced within a study of cytomegalovirus exposure and HLA in healthy donors (dated by TCRdb to 2016 to 2017). Some background on the complete study: According to a later analysis, the roughly 130 validation repertoires were produced on the same platform as the roughly 600 repertoires of the first cohort. A separate validation cohort of 100 to 150 different subjects was used in addition to the roughly 720-subject first cohort. High-throughput TCR immunosequencing, statistical association of individual TCRs with disease status, and machine learning were combined to predict cytomegalovirus infection status. The aim of the study was to test whether cataloging public T cell receptors could identify signatures of past pathogen exposure.

The research as a whole found: While some public TCRs were present in many individuals, most TCR sequences turned up only very rarely across donors. The study gave a list of 150 to 200 TCR beta chains associated with cytomegalovirus. Three of the identified cytomegalovirus-associated TCR beta chains were confirmed in vitro to be specific for cytomegalovirus antigens. According to the authors, the approach could potentially be generalized to other disease states and immunological phenotypes. Cytomegalovirus status was reported to be diagnosed by the classifier with high specificity and sensitivity in both the original and validation cohorts. A later analysis lacked HLA typing for the validation cohort, so it scored co-occurrence in that cohort across all 120 repertoires. Of the cluster scores, approximately 95% were above 0 in a later analysis, which found that TCRs clustered in the first cohort also tended to co-occur in the 95 to 150 validation repertoires.

On this clone: The antigen it recognizes is unknown. Base-call qualities are not available, and no considerably larger clone is one nucleotide away.

The donors belonged to the validation cohort of approximately 130 subjects, which was separate from the approximately 610-subject first cohort. The germline V gene specifies MDHEN as CDR1 and SYDVKM as CDR2. Reading from cysteine to phenylalanine, the CDR3 counts 16 amino acids. The kept DNA is CDR3 alone, 48 bases in frame from the first base. Compared with germline, V lacks 5 bases and J lacks 0 bases; bases without a gene match: 10. The library was prepared using the immunoSEQ multiplex PCR assay. Per the authors' processing: To diagnose cytomegalovirus status from the catalog of TCR beta chain sequences, a statistical classification framework was built. TCRdb took this table from immuneACCESS and kept in-frame rearrangements with V and J called. Such tables lack part of the clones; where checked against another copy, unresolved V genes explain under half of the gap, and the rest is unexplained. The V and J calls and clone size were taken over from that table, and D and trimming were inferred from the DNA. Here the sample has roughly 48,000 clones; around 90% occur a single time. The top ten clones comprise about 6.7% of the sample.

The TCR originated in a woman in her thirties in good health and CMV-seronegative. The sample comprised PBMCs. The chain is assembled from TRBV28 and TRBJ2-7, with TRBD1 matching 7 junction bases. The CDR3 reads CASSRDRDRNSYEQYF. The DNA sequence follows: TGTGCCAGCAGTCGCGACCGGGACAGAAACTCCTACGAGCAGTACTTC.